This T cell receptor beta chain was captured in a study of T cell responses to AZD1222 COVID-19 vaccine. Study outcomes and limitations: Nearly half of spike-specific TCRs reportedly go after variant regions that carry no mutations. Recipients of two AZD1222 doses showed rising Spike-specific TCR breadth and depth. Baseline seropositivity characterized only a handful of AZD1222 recipients.

TCRdb's table, derived via immunoSEQ multiplex PCR, lists solely in-frame clones and lacks some. The sample carries some 190,000 clones, approximately 91% recorded once. Details on this clone: No antigen is known for it.

Doses given second, at about 4 or about 12 weeks, were pooled. V was clipped by 8 bases and J by 1 base; unmatched bases: 10. CDR1 and CDR2 (germline): GTSNPN, SVGIG (reference sequence). The CDR3 totals 14 residues. The TCR originated in an adult who received the AZD1222 COVID-19 vaccine. This chain uses TRBV30 with TRBJ1-1; 7 nucleotides line up with TRBD1. The source was peripheral blood, collected 28 days after the second AZD1222 dose. Written as DNA, the CDR3 is TGTGCCGCACCCGGGACAGTGACGAACACTGAAGCTTTCTTT. Its protein product is CAAPGTVTNTEAFF.